These 29 T cell receptor beta chains share one sample of origin, sequenced in a study of shared clonotypes between healthy human individuals. TCRdb's copy holds only in-frame clones and misses some; the assay was immunoSEQ multiplex PCR. This table holds 2 million to 3 million clones, approximately 93% found once. The source material was naive CD4+ T cells from PBMCs. Stated subset: CD45RA+ positively selected. Source of these receptors: a man aged 18 to 29 in good health. Some clones in this sample may be carry-over from other donors' samples.

This chain joins TRBV28 and TRBJ1-3; a possible D gene is TRBD1 (5 bases). Trimming took 2 bases from V and 4 from J, leaving 15 bases between them. Germline CDR1 and CDR2: MDHEN and SYDVKM. This CDR3 has 16 amino acids. CDR3 bases: TGTGCCAGCAGTTTAATGCAGGGCATTTCAGGAAACACCATATATTTT. Translated: CASSLMQGISGNTIYF.

Worth noting for this clone: Other DNA sequences in the sample encode the same CDR3. The CDR3 protein is CAWSGLFNQPQHF. CDR3 in DNA: TGTGCCTGGAGTGGACTATTCAATCAGCCCCAGCATTTT. This chain uses TRBV30 with TRBJ1-5, with unresolved D. Germline V gene lookup returns CDR1 GTSNPN and CDR2 SVGIG (reference sequence). The V end was cut by 1 base, the J end by 3 bases, with 7 bases between. This CDR3 contains 13 residues.

This chain uses TRBV15 with TRBJ2-1; 9 nucleotides align to TRBD2. Trimming cost V 0 bases and J 2 bases; bases outside gene matches: 5. This CDR3 spans 17 amino acids. Germline V gene sequence: CDR1 LNHNV, CDR2 YYDKDF (reference sequence). The CDR3 loop is CATSRDLSSGTYNEQFF. The CDR3 nucleotides read TGTGCCACCAGCAGAGATCTTTCTAGCGGGACCTACAATGAGCAGTTCTTC.

The chain combines TRBV5-1 with TRBJ2-1; D is ambiguous. The CDR3 loop spans 14 amino acids. The germline V and J ends were trimmed by 0 bases and 6 bases, with 10 bases remaining between them. Germline V gene lookup returns CDR1 SGHRS and CDR2 YFSETQ. CDR3 region: CASSLATVLNEQFF. CDR3 nucleotides: TGCGCCAGCAGCTTGGCGACCGTTCTCAATGAGCAGTTCTTC.

The chain joins TRBV5-1 to TRBJ1-1, with D unresolved. The CDR3 covers 16 residues. V lost 1 base and J lost 0, with 13 bases in between. The germline V gene encodes CDR1 SGHRS and CDR2 YFSETQ. The CDR3 loop is CASSLNAGLMNTEAFF. The CDR3 region has the DNA TGCGCCAGCAGCTTGAACGCAGGATTGATGAACACTGAAGCTTTCTTT.

The chain uses TRBV2 and TRBJ2-3, with D possibly matching TRBD1 (6 bases). Trimming left V 4 bases short and J 5 bases short, with 10 bases between. The CDR3 sequence is 13 residues long. Germline CDR1 reads SNHLY; CDR2 reads FYNNEI. The CDR3 here is CASSGLGGDTQYF. Here the CDR3 DNA reads TGTGCCAGCAGTGGGCTAGGGGGAGATACGCAGTATTTT. Full variable domain (outside the CDR3, taken from reference TRBV2 and TRBJ2-3): EPEVTQTPSHQVTQMGQEVILRCVPISNHLYFYWYRQILGQKVEFLVSFYNNEISEKSEIFDDQFSVERPDGSNFTLKIRSTKLEDSAMYFCASSGLGGDTQYFGPGTRLTVL.

In regard to this clone: The junction does not match germline at one end; this may be a read error. The J gene is TRBJ2-5, the V gene TRBV30; TRBD1 matches 8 bases. The J call may be incorrect, as the DNA end agrees better with TRBJ2-7. Germline CDR1 reads GTSNPN; CDR2 reads SVGIG (reference sequence). The CDR3 runs to 16 residues. CDR3: CAWSQRTGSSSHEQYF. The DNA for the CDR3 is TGTGCCTGGAGCCAGAGGACAGGGAGTAGCTCCCACGAGCAGTACTTC.

Of note for this clone: The same CDR3 is also encoded by other DNA sequences in this sample. This chain connects TRBV28 to TRBJ2-1; 8 positions match TRBD2. Germline V lookup: CDR1 MDHEN, CDR2 SYDVKM. The junction had 5 bases not matched to a gene; V was cut back by 3 bases and J by 1 base. CDR3 length: 16 residues. The CDR3, as DNA: TGTGCCAGCAGTTTGTCCAGCGGGAGTTCCTACAATGAGCAGTTCTTC. Its translation: CASSLSSGSSYNEQFF. Full variable domain (remainder filled in from reference TRBV28 and TRBJ2-1): DVKVTQSSRYLVKRTGEKVFLECVQDMDHENMFWYRQDPGLGLRLIYFSYDVKMKEKGDIPEGYSVSREKKERFSLILESASTNQTSMYLCASSLSSGSSYNEQFFGPGTRLTVL.

The V call is TRBV4-2, the J call TRBJ2-1; TRBD1 aligns across 8 bases. The CDR3 has 18 residues. The V gene end was trimmed by 2 bases and the J gene end by 3 bases; junction bases not matched to a gene: 12. CDR1 LGHNA and CDR2 YNFKEQ come from the germline V gene. CDR3 residues: CASSQTPPGTGGYNEQFF. CDR3 in DNA: TGTGCCAGCAGCCAAACTCCACCCGGGACAGGAGGCTACAATGAGCAGTTCTTC.

The chain has TRBV5-8 and TRBJ2-7; D gene uncertain. The germline V gene has CDR1 SGHTS and CDR2 YDEGEE. The CDR3 sequence is 14 residues long. V was clipped by 3 bases and J by 6 bases, with 16 bases between them. The CDR3 spells CASSSPSIDREQYF. The CDR3 DNA reads as TGTGCCAGCAGCTCCCCGTCGATCGACCGCGAGCAGTACTTC.

The chain is built from TRBV29-1 and TRBJ2-1; 11 bases agree with TRBD2. Trimming took 6 bases from V and 4 from J; bases not matched to a gene: 5. Looked up from germline, CDR1 is SQVTM and CDR2 is ANQGSEA. CDR3 size: 14 residues. CDR3 sequence reads: CSVGSGRGYNEQFF. The CDR3 region has the DNA TGCAGCGTAGGTAGCGGGAGGGGTTACAATGAGCAGTTCTTC.

V usage is TRBV28 and J usage is TRBJ2-7, with D hard to call. Germline V lookup: CDR1 MDHEN, CDR2 SYDVKM. Trimming cost V 3 bases and J 1 base, with 10 bases left between them. CDR3 size: 14 residues. The CDR3 sequence is CASSFPLRSYEQYF. The CDR3 nucleotides are TGTGCCAGCAGTTTCCCCCTTAGGTCCTACGAGCAGTACTTC. The full variable domain, its missing parts supplied by reference TRBV28 and TRBJ2-7, is DVKVTQSSRYLVKRTGEKVFLECVQDMDHENMFWYRQDPGLGLRLIYFSYDVKMKEKGDIPEGYSVSREKKERFSLILESASTNQTSMYLCASSFPLRSYEQYFGPGTRLTVT.

The chain joins TRBV14 to TRBJ1-2, with TRBD1 as a possible D gene (5 bases). The CDR3 is 12 residues long. Germline V gene sequence: CDR1 SGHDN, CDR2 FVKESK. The V end was cut by 7 bases, the J end by 8 bases, with 14 bases between. In nucleotides, the CDR3 is TGTGCCAGCACCCCCTGGGGGTCGGGCTACACCTTC. This sequence encodes CASTPWGSGYTF.

The rearrangement joins TRBV28 to TRBJ1-5, with unresolved D. This CDR3 contains 13 residues. Germline CDR1 MDHEN, CDR2 SYDVKM. V was trimmed by 5 bases and J by 7 bases, leaving 12 bases between them. Here the CDR3 reads CASSTVGWQPQHF. The CDR3, as DNA: TGTGCCAGCAGTACTGTCGGGTGGCAGCCCCAGCATTTT. The variable domain in full, completed from reference TRBV28 and TRBJ1-5, reads DVKVTQSSRYLVKRTGEKVFLECVQDMDHENMFWYRQDPGLGLRLIYFSYDVKMKEKGDIPEGYSVSREKKERFSLILESASTNQTSMYLCASSTVGWQPQHFGDGTRLSIL.

This clone appeared once. The genes are TRBV10-1 and TRBJ2-7; D may correspond to TRBD1 or TRBD2 (5 bases each). This CDR3 is 13 amino acids long. CDR1 and CDR2 (germline): WNHNN, SYGVQD (reference sequence). V lost 2 bases and J 7 bases, leaving 12 bases between the germline ends. CDR3 residues: CASSENEGNEQYF. CDR3 sequence (DNA): TGCGCCAGCAGTGAGAACGAGGGGAATGAGCAGTACTTC.

On this clone itself: The same CDR3 arises from other DNA sequences in this sample as well. The chain couples TRBV7-2 to TRBJ2-7; possible D gene TRBD1, 6 bases. This CDR3 has 14 amino acids. V lost 1 base and J 3 bases, leaving 10 bases between the germline ends. Germline values: CDR1 SGHTA, CDR2 FQGNSA. The CDR3 DNA follows: TGTGCCAGCAGCTTAGTCCAGGGGTTCTACGAGCAGTACTTC. As protein: CASSLVQGFYEQYF.

J is TRBJ2-7 and V is TRBV10-1; TRBD2 agrees at 10 bases. CDR1 is WNHNN and CDR2 is SYGVQD in the germline V gene (reference sequence). V lost 2 bases to trimming and J lost 4 bases; unmatched junction nucleotides: 5. The CDR3 is 15 residues long. This CDR3 is CASSEQASGGYEQYF. Here the CDR3 DNA reads TGCGCCAGCAGTGAGCAGGCTAGCGGGGGATACGAGCAGTACTTC.

V usage is TRBV5-1 and J usage is TRBJ2-7; D remains unclear. Germline V lookup: CDR1 SGHRS, CDR2 YFSETQ. This CDR3 contains 13 residues. Trimming removed 1 base at V and 2 bases at J, with 7 bases between. CDR3 residues: CASSLLVTYEQYF. In DNA form, the CDR3 reads TGCGCCAGCAGCTTGCTGGTAACCTACGAGCAGTACTTC.

The chain is built from TRBV28 and TRBJ2-3; 8 nucleotides agree with TRBD2. J was trimmed by 4 bases and V by 4 bases; bases with no gene match: 10. CDR1 and CDR2 from the germline V gene are MDHEN and SYDVKM. The CDR3 contains 16 residues. The CDR3 DNA follows: TGTGCCAGCAGTTCTCGGGGTAGCGGGACCCCAGATACGCAGTATTTT. Protein product: CASSSRGSGTPDTQYF. Full variable domain (missing parts from reference TRBV28 and TRBJ2-3): DVKVTQSSRYLVKRTGEKVFLECVQDMDHENMFWYRQDPGLGLRLIYFSYDVKMKEKGDIPEGYSVSREKKERFSLILESASTNQTSMYLCASSSRGSGTPDTQYFGPGTRLTVL.

A word on this clone: Other DNA sequences of this sample code for an identical CDR3. J is TRBJ1-1 and V is TRBV5-1, with D possibly TRBD1 on 5 matching bases. V lost 0 bases and J 5 bases, leaving 8 bases between the germline ends. Germline lookup yields CDR1 SGHRS and CDR2 YFSETQ. CDR3 size: 13 residues. The CDR3 DNA sequence: TGCGCCAGCAGCTTGGCGGGGCGAACTGAAGCTTTCTTT. It encodes CASSLAGRTEAFF.

The CDR3 protein is CASSFQGTPQETQYF. CDR3 nucleotides: TGTGCCAGCAGTTTTCAAGGGACCCCCCAAGAGACCCAGTACTTC. The chain uses TRBV28 and TRBJ2-5; D may correspond to TRBD1 or TRBD2 (5 bases each). Germline loops: CDR1 MDHEN, CDR2 SYDVKM. CDR3 length: 15 residues. V shed 3 bases and J shed 1 base, with 12 bases lying between them.

In regard to this clone: This specimen includes other DNA sequences encoding the same CDR3. V is TRBV5-1 and J is TRBJ2-7; TRBD2 agrees at 8 bases. Trimming removed 4 bases from V and 2 bases from J; junction bases left unmatched: 5. Germline V gene data show CDR1 as SGHRS and CDR2 as YFSETQ. The CDR3 is 14 amino acids. CDR3 residues: CASSGTSGAYEQYF. The CDR3, as DNA: TGCGCCAGCAGCGGAACTAGCGGTGCCTACGAGCAGTACTTC.

The rearrangement joins TRBV6-1 to TRBJ1-4; D perhaps matches TRBD1 (5 bases). V lost 2 bases to trimming and J lost 8 bases, with 18 bases between them. This CDR3 has 16 amino acids. Germline V gene sequence: CDR1 MNHNS, CDR2 SASEGT. CDR3 region: CASSEIYGGSREKLFF. CDR3 in DNA: TGTGCCAGCAGTGAAATATATGGGGGATCTCGAGAAAAACTGTTTTTT.

Concerning this clone itself: Other nucleotide sequences from this sample produce the same CDR3. The CDR3 here is CASSQQGTYYEQYF. In DNA form, the CDR3 reads TGTGCCAGCAGCCAACAGGGGACTTACTACGAGCAGTACTTC. J is TRBJ2-7 and V is TRBV6-5, with D possibly TRBD1 on 7 matching bases. This CDR3 spans 14 amino acids. V gave up 6 bases and J gave up 3 bases, with 15 bases separating them. Germline values: CDR1 MNHEY, CDR2 SVGAGI.

In its sample, this clone was seen a few times. CDR3 sequence: CASSALRGNTEAFF. The CDR3 nucleotides read TGTGCCAGTAGTGCCCTCCGGGGGAACACTGAAGCTTTCTTT. The genes are TRBV19 and TRBJ1-1; D is undetermined. Trimming left V 5 bases short and J 1 base short, with 11 bases between. CDR3 length equals 14 residues. The germline gives CDR1 LNHDA, CDR2 SQIVND (reference sequence).

This clone came up once. The chain recombines TRBV6-6 with TRBJ2-1; TRBD2 is a possible D gene (6 bases). The CDR3 covers 16 residues. Germline assignment: CDR1 MNHNY and CDR2 SVGAGI (reference sequence). The V end lost 2 bases, the J end lost 7 bases, and 18 bases lay between the germline ends. CDR3 region: CASSYPNAGLINEQFF. The CDR3 DNA sequence: TGTGCCAGCAGTTACCCGAACGCGGGACTGATAAATGAGCAGTTCTTC.

This chain connects TRBV2 to TRBJ2-5; 7 nucleotides align to TRBD2. With V trimmed by 7 bases and J by 2 bases, 10 bases remained unmatched. Germline V gene data show CDR1 as SNHLY and CDR2 as FYNNEI. The CDR3 consists of 15 residues. CDR3 in amino acids: CASTGKASGQETQYF. As DNA, the CDR3 is TGTGCCAGCACCGGGAAGGCTAGCGGTCAAGAGACCCAGTACTTC. Complete variable domain (other parts from reference TRBV2 and TRBJ2-5): EPEVTQTPSHQVTQMGQEVILRCVPISNHLYFYWYRQILGQKVEFLVSFYNNEISEKSEIFDDQFSVERPDGSNFTLKIRSTKLEDSAMYFCASTGKASGQETQYFGPGTRLLVL.

This sequence joins TRBV25-1 and TRBJ2-7; D is unresolved. V lost 3 bases, J lost 5 bases, and 8 bases lay in between. CDR1 is MGHDK, CDR2 SYGVNS, per germline. This CDR3 comprises 12 residues. The CDR3 coding sequence is TGTGCCAGCAGTGATTTGTCCGACGAGCAGTACTTC. This translates into CASSDLSDEQYF.

The J gene is TRBJ1-1, the V gene TRBV18; perhaps TRBD1 as D (5 bases). There are 15 residues in the CDR3. V was shortened by 1 base and J by 5 bases, with 14 bases between the two germline ends. Germline V gene data show CDR1 as KGHSH and CDR2 as LQKENI. CDR3 amino acids: CASSPQGPSGTEAFF. The CDR3, as DNA: TGTGCCAGCTCACCACAGGGGCCTTCCGGGACTGAAGCTTTCTTT.